These 26 T cell receptor beta chains share one sample of origin, sequenced in a study of technical replicates of blood from several donors. Assay: immunoSEQ multiplex PCR; the TCRdb copy retains only in-frame clones and omits some. Of some 13,000 clones listed, 60% to 80% were seen once; the top ten hold roughly 14%. Sequencing was performed on PBMCs. These receptor sequences come from a human donor in good health.

The gene calls are TRBV6-6 and TRBJ2-7, with a tentative D call TRBD2 (6 bases). The length of the CDR3 is 13 residues. The V and J ends lost 6 bases and 6 bases respectively, with 15 bases between them. CDR1 is MNHNY and CDR2 is SVGAGI in the germline V gene (reference sequence). The CDR3 loop is CASSSLAWGEQYF. The CDR3 DNA reads as TGTGCCAGCAGCTCACTAGCTTGGGGCGAGCAGTACTTC.

The rearrangement links TRBV6-4 to TRBJ2-1, with TRBD2 matching over 11 bases. Unmatched junction bases numbered 0, after V lost 2 bases and J lost 0 bases. Germline V gene lookup returns CDR1 MRHNA and CDR2 SNTAGT. The CDR3 is made up of 16 amino acids. The chain's CDR3 is CASSDTSGGSYNEQFF. The DNA for the CDR3 is TGTGCCAGCAGTGACACTAGCGGGGGCTCCTACAATGAGCAGTTCTTC.

CDR3 sequence reads: CASSIRIRGYEQYF. Here the CDR3 DNA reads TGTGCCAGTAGTATAAGAATAAGGGGATACGAGCAGTACTTC. The gene calls are TRBV19 and TRBJ2-7; D is perhaps TRBD1 (5 bases). This CDR3 is 14 amino acids long. Trimming took 2 bases from V and 4 from J, leaving 12 bases between them. Per germline, CDR1 LNHDA and CDR2 SQIVND (reference sequence). The variable domain in full, completed from reference TRBV19 and TRBJ2-7, reads DGGITQSPKYLFRKEGQNVTLSCEQNLNHDAMYWYRQDPGQGLRLIYYSQIVNDFQKGDIAEGYSVSREKKESFPLTVTSAQKNPTAFYLCASSIRIRGYEQYFGPGTRLTVT.

The genes are TRBV5-1 and TRBJ2-7; 12 bases line up with TRBD2. This CDR3 comprises 18 residues. With 0 bases clipped from V and 1 base from J, the junction kept 8 bases outside the gene matches. The V gene's germline CDR1 is SGHRS and CDR2 YFSETQ. Here the CDR3 DNA reads TGCGCCAGCAGCTTGGCCACCAGAGGGACTAGCGGGTCCTACGAGCAGTACTTC. It is translated as CASSLATRGTSGSYEQYF. Full variable domain (missing parts from reference TRBV5-1 and TRBJ2-7): KAGVTQTPRYLIKTRGQQVTLSCSPISGHRSVSWYQQTPGQGLQFLFEYFSETQRNKGNFPGRFSGRQFSNSRSEMNVSTLELGDSALYLCASSLATRGTSGSYEQYFGPGTRLTVT.

This chain links TRBV29-1 with TRBJ2-2, with D maybe TRBD1 (5 bases). Looked up from germline, CDR1 is SQVTM and CDR2 is ANQGSEA. V was trimmed by 3 bases and J by 5 bases, leaving 10 bases between them. CDR3 length: 13 residues. The CDR3 nucleotides are TGCAGCGTTGATGCAGGGTGGACCGGGGAGCTGTTTTTT. Translating it yields CSVDAGWTGELFF.

The sample holds one count of this clone. The chain recombines TRBV7-8 with TRBJ2-1, with D possibly TRBD2 on 5 matching bases. Germline-derived CDR1 and CDR2 are SGHVS and FQNEAQ. This CDR3 has 15 residues. V was shortened by 5 bases and J by 0 bases, with 11 bases between the two germline ends. In nucleotides, the CDR3 is TGTGCCAGCAGCCCGAGGACTGGCTCCTACAATGAGCAGTTCTTC. It translates to CASSPRTGSYNEQFF. Using reference TRBV7-8 and TRBJ2-1 for the parts outside the CDR3, the full variable domain is GAGVSQSPRYKVAKRGQDVALRCDPISGHVSLFWYQQALGQGPEFLTYFQNEAQLDKSGLPSDRFFAERPEGSVSTLKIQRTQQEDSAVYLCASSPRTGSYNEQFFGPGTRLTVL.

The chain carries TRBV27 and TRBJ2-2, with TRBD2 matching over 9 bases. The germline V gene has CDR1 MNHEY and CDR2 SMNVEV (reference sequence). With 6 bases clipped from V and 1 base from J, the junction kept 3 bases outside the gene matches. There are 15 residues in the CDR3. CDR3 sequence reads: CASRRGGENTGELFF. The CDR3 coding sequence is TGTGCCAGCAGGCGGGGGGGAGAGAACACCGGGGAGCTGTTTTTT.

V gene TRBV19 combines with J gene TRBJ1-5, with TRBD1 as a possible D gene (6 bases). CDR1 is LNHDA, CDR2 SQIVND, per germline (reference sequence). The CDR3 covers 16 residues. V lost 3 bases, J lost 9 bases, and 21 bases lay in between. As DNA, the CDR3 is TGTGCCAGTAGTATTTCGGACAGCCCCCGGGGTGCGCCCCAGCATTTT. It codes for CASSISDSPRGAPQHF. The variable domain in full, with the rest retrieved from reference TRBV19 and TRBJ1-5, is DGGITQSPKYLFRKEGQNVTLSCEQNLNHDAMYWYRQDPGQGLRLIYYSQIVNDFQKGDIAEGYSVSREKKESFPLTVTSAQKNPTAFYLCASSISDSPRGAPQHFGDGTRLSIL.

The V gene is TRBV10-3, the J gene TRBJ2-7, with D possibly matching TRBD2 (6 bases). This CDR3 comprises 14 residues. The V gene's germline CDR1 is ENHRY and CDR2 SYGVKD. Trimming cost V 6 bases and J 2 bases, with 14 bases left between them. The CDR3 coding sequence is TGTGCCATCAGGCTCGGGACTGGAGCCTACGAGCAGTACTTC. Translation: CAIRLGTGAYEQYF.

The chain is built from TRBV15 and TRBJ1-4; TRBD1 agrees at 9 bases. The CDR3 is 16 residues long. The germline CDR1 and CDR2 sequences are LNHNV and YYDKDF (reference sequence). V trimming: 3 bases; J trimming: 2 bases; junction bases outside the gene matches: 4. Here the CDR3 reads CATSSPGTGTNEKLFF. In DNA, the CDR3 is TGTGCCACCAGCAGCCCCGGGACAGGGACTAATGAAAAACTGTTTTTT.

The table lists this clone with a few counts. The chain carries TRBV7-9 and TRBJ1-1; D is uncertain. V lost 4 bases to trimming and J lost 0 bases, with 12 bases between them. CDR1 SEHNR and CDR2 FQNEAQ come from the germline V gene (reference sequence). The CDR3 loop spans 15 amino acids. CDR3: CASSSWTGLNTEAFF. CDR3 DNA: TGTGCCAGCAGCTCCTGGACGGGATTGAACACTGAAGCTTTCTTT.

This clone showed up just a few times. The V gene is TRBV5-8, the J gene TRBJ1-5; 8 positions match TRBD1. CDR3 length equals 14 residues. CDR1 and CDR2 (germline): SGHTS, YDEGEE. Trimming cost V 5 bases and J 2 bases; bases outside gene matches: 3. The CDR3 bases are TGTGCCAGCAGTTCGGACAGGGGCAATCAGCCCCAGCATTTT. Translation gives CASSSDRGNQPQHF.

The chain carries TRBV7-9 and TRBJ1-2, with no clear D. The V end was cut by 3 bases, the J end by 3 bases, with 8 bases between. Germline lookup yields CDR1 SEHNR and CDR2 FQNEAQ (reference sequence). The CDR3 spans 13 residues. CDR3 loop: CASSFDGDYGYTF. The CDR3 nucleotides read TGTGCCAGCAGCTTCGACGGAGACTATGGCTACACCTTC.

The rearrangement links TRBV19 to TRBJ1-1; 8 positions match TRBD1. CDR3 length: 14 amino acids. Trimming removed 6 bases from V and 1 base from J; junction bases left unmatched: 4. From germline, CDR1 is LNHDA and CDR2 SQIVND (reference sequence). CDR3 coding DNA: TGTGCCAGTAGGGAGGGACAGGCGAACACTGAAGCTTTCTTT. Translation gives CASREGQANTEAFF.

The rearrangement uses TRBV29-1 and TRBJ2-1; 8 bases line up with TRBD2. Germline V gives CDR1 SQVTM, CDR2 ANQGSEA. The CDR3 length is 14 residues. Trimming cost V 6 bases and J 4 bases; bases outside gene matches: 8. CDR3 in DNA: TGCAGCGTGGAGCGGGAGTTCTCTTACAATGAGCAGTTCTTC. It codes for CSVEREFSYNEQFF.

This chain uses TRBV7-2 with TRBJ2-7, with 7 bases matching TRBD1. Germline V lookup: CDR1 SGHTA, CDR2 FQGNSA. This CDR3 contains 15 residues. V gave up 5 bases and J gave up 2 bases; unmatched junction bases: 9. The CDR3 DNA is TGTGCCAGCAGCCCACCGCCCGGGACAGCCTACGAGCAGTACTTC. Translation gives CASSPPPGTAYEQYF.

The chain combines TRBV10-2 with TRBJ2-2; no firm D call. The CDR3 runs 15 residues. Germline CDR1 reads WSHSY; CDR2 reads SAAADI. V lost 3 bases and J lost 5, with 13 bases in between. The CDR3 nucleotides read TGCGCCAGCAGTGAAACGACCTTCGGGACCGGGGAGCTGTTTTTT. Translation gives CASSETTFGTGELFF.

The V gene is TRBV25-1, the J gene TRBJ2-3, with 7 bases lining up with TRBD2. The CDR3 sequence is 13 residues long. Germline V gene data show CDR1 as MGHDK and CDR2 as SYGVNS. The V and J ends lost 6 bases and 3 bases, in that order; junction bases with no gene match: 3. The CDR3 region is CASSEGGTDTQYF. Written as DNA, the CDR3 is TGTGCCAGCAGCGAGGGAGGGACAGATACGCAGTATTTT.

The chain recombines TRBV28 with TRBJ2-7; 9 bases map to TRBD1. Trimming at V came to 8 bases and at J to 3 bases, leaving 8 bases not matched to a gene. CDR3 length: 14 amino acids. Per the germline V gene, CDR1 is MDHEN and CDR2 is SYDVKM. The CDR3 protein is CASGTSDRGYEQYF. The DNA of the CDR3 is TGTGCCAGCGGAACATCGGACAGGGGCTACGAGCAGTACTTC. Full variable domain (rest looked up from reference TRBV28 and TRBJ2-7): DVKVTQSSRYLVKRTGEKVFLECVQDMDHENMFWYRQDPGLGLRLIYFSYDVKMKEKGDIPEGYSVSREKKERFSLILESASTNQTSMYLCASGTSDRGYEQYFGPGTRLTVT.

This clone was counted only a few times. V usage is TRBV5-8 and J usage is TRBJ2-7, with 9 bases that match TRBD1. V dropped 4 bases and J dropped 2; count of bases not matched to a gene: 7. There are 15 residues in the CDR3. Germline-derived CDR1 and CDR2 are SGHTS and YDEGEE. The CDR3 DNA reads TGTGCCAGCAGCCCAACAGGGGGCCGAACCTACGAGCAGTACTTC. Encoded protein: CASSPTGGRTYEQYF.

The chain has TRBV14 and TRBJ2-5, with D perhaps matching TRBD2 (6 bases). V lost 4 bases, J lost 2 bases, and 20 bases lay in between. The CDR3 loop spans 17 amino acids. Germline CDR1 is SGHDN and CDR2 is FVKESK. The CDR3 coding sequence is TGTGCCAGCAGCCCACTCCGAGGCGGGATTGGTCAAGAGACCCAGTACTTC. Protein sequence: CASSPLRGGIGQETQYF.

This clone was seen only once. The chain carries TRBV10-3 and TRBJ2-3, with 8 nucleotides matching TRBD1. From germline, CDR1 is ENHRY and CDR2 SYGVKD. V lost 1 base, J lost 2 bases, and 5 bases stayed unmatched. The CDR3 sequence is 16 residues long. The CDR3 spells CAISEFPGQDTDTQYF. DNA of the CDR3: TGTGCCATCAGTGAGTTCCCGGGACAGGACACAGATACGCAGTATTTT.

The V call is TRBV6-6, the J call TRBJ2-1; a weak D match, TRBD2 (6 bases). V was cut by 6 bases and J by 5 bases, with 17 bases left in between. CDR3 size: 15 residues. CDR1 is MNHNY, CDR2 SVGAGI, per germline (reference sequence). This CDR3 is CASSQRNSGNNEQFF. The CDR3 coding sequence is TGTGCCAGCAGCCAGCGGAATAGCGGCAACAATGAGCAGTTCTTC.

V is TRBV10-2 and J is TRBJ2-1; 14 nucleotides align to TRBD2. The CDR3 runs to 16 residues. CDR1 is WSHSY and CDR2 is SAAADI in the germline V gene. Unmatched junction bases numbered 7, after V lost 3 bases and J lost 9 bases. For the CDR3, the DNA is TGCGCCAGCAGTGACCCGGGACTAGCGGGAGCGATTGAGCAGTTCTTC. Translated, it gives CASSDPGLAGAIEQFF.

The rearrangement links TRBV5-1 to TRBJ1-4, with 7 bases matching TRBD1. The V gene end was trimmed by 4 bases and the J gene end by 0 bases; junction bases not matched to a gene: 3. The germline V gene has CDR1 SGHRS and CDR2 YFSETQ. CDR3 length: 15 residues. The CDR3 DNA is TGCGCCAGCAGCGCTACAGGGGCAACTAATGAAAAACTGTTTTTT. It is translated as CASSATGATNEKLFF. Drawing the rest from reference TRBV5-1 and TRBJ1-4, the complete variable domain is KAGVTQTPRYLIKTRGQQVTLSCSPISGHRSVSWYQQTPGQGLQFLFEYFSETQRNKGNFPGRFSGRQFSNSRSEMNVSTLELGDSALYLCASSATGATNEKLFFGSGTQLSVL.

This clone was recorded a few times. The chain couples TRBV29-1 to TRBJ1-2; a weak D match, TRBD1 (6 bases). V lost 5 bases and J 8 bases, leaving 15 bases between the germline ends. Germline V lookup: CDR1 SQVTM, CDR2 ANQGSEA. There are 12 residues in the CDR3. CDR3 DNA sequence: TGCAGCGTTACCCCCCGACAGGTGGGCTACACCTTC. It is translated as CSVTPRQVGYTF.